The entry below describes one T cell receptor (beta chain). The participants were between roughly 18 and 89 years old and came from about two dozen US areas. Method: immunoSEQ multiplex PCR; TCRdb's copy keeps in-frame clones and lacks some. The repertoire holds tens of thousands of clones, with approximately 80% as singletons. This sample was taken from a study of blood T cell repertoires in COVID-19. This clonotype was sampled from a woman aged 40 to 50 with acute COVID-19. Sequencing was carried out using PBMCs or T cells enriched from blood (not recorded which).

The CDR3 here is CASSPPGNGYTF. CDR3 sequence (DNA): TGTGCCAGCAGCCCACCCGGGAATGGCTACACCTTC. This chain links TRBV3-1 (or the pseudogene TRBV3-2) with TRBJ1-2; D is unresolved. The CDR3 length is 12 residues. The V and J ends lost 4 bases and 6 bases respectively, with 9 bases between them. CDR1 is LGHDT and CDR2 is YNNKEL in the germline V gene (reference sequence).